The rows below give T cell receptor beta chains drawn from one sample of a study of T cells in Graves' hyperthyroidism and ophthalmopathy. From the multiplex PCR reads, TCRdb called clonotypes with MiXCR, one entry per CDR3 protein. The table records hundreds of thousands of distinct CDR3 sequences, around 20% of them present only once. What was sequenced was blood. The receptors come from a woman aged 45-59 years with Graves' hyperthyroidism that later progressed to Graves' ophthalmopathy. Both conserved end residues are part of each CDR3. A D gene is named only where the DNA matches it firmly. Only some rows state a clone size, as once, few, many or a class for expanded clones.

J,length,size,V,D,CDR3,DNA
TRBJ1-2,14,many,TRBV18,-,CASSPQEGSYGYTF,TGTGCCAGCTCACCGCAGGAGGGTTCCTATGGCTACACCTTC
TRBJ1-1,14,-,TRBV19,-,CASSSQGSGTEAFF,TGTGCCAGTAGTTCCCAGGGTAGCGGCACTGAAGCTTTCTTT
TRBJ2-3,16,-,TRBV7-9,-,CASSPRGARGTDTQYF,TGTGCCAGCAGCCCCCGAGGGGCCAGGGGCACAGATACGCAGTATTTT
TRBJ2-7,12,-,TRBV20-1,-,CSARPTYNEQYF,TGCAGTGCTAGACCTACCTATAATGAGCAGTACTTC
TRBJ2-1,16,-,TRBV14,TRBD1,CASSFGQGGNENEQFF,TGTGCCAGCAGCTTCGGACAGGGGGGTAATGAGAATGAGCAGTTCTTC
TRBJ2-6,14,few,TRBV6-2/TRBV6-3,-,CASSSFFGANVLTF,TGTGCCAGCAGTAGCTTTTTTGGGGCCAACGTCCTGACTTTC
TRBJ2-1,14,-,TRBV29-1,-,CSVEEWVSYNEQFF,TGCAGCGTTGAAGAGTGGGTCTCCTACAATGAGCAGTTCTTC
TRBJ1-2,13,many,TRBV12-3/TRBV12-4,-,CASEDLRDAGYTF,TGTGCCAGCGAAGACCTCCGGGACGCTGGCTACACCTTC
TRBJ2-1,14,few,TRBV12-3/TRBV12-4,TRBD2,CASIVGGGDNEQFF,TGTGCCAGCATCGTTGGGGGGGGTGACAATGAGCAGTTCTTC
TRBJ2-2,15,-,TRBV11-3,TRBD1,CASSHDRGNTGELFF,TGTGCCAGCAGCCACGACAGGGGGAACACCGGGGAGCTGTTTTTT
TRBJ1-3,15,-,TRBV27,TRBD1,CASSSIGTAGNTIYF,TGTGCCAGCAGTTCTATCGGGACAGCTGGAAACACCATATATTTT
TRBJ2-7,14,many,TRBV11-2,-,CASSARWGTYEQYF,TGTGCCAGCAGCGCCCGATGGGGGACCTACGAGCAGTACTTC
TRBJ2-6,17,few,TRBV6-5,-,CASSYWGWGDGANVLTF,TGTGCCAGCAGTTACTGGGGTTGGGGGGACGGGGCCAACGTCCTGACTTTC
TRBJ1-2,13,many,TRBV28,-,CASSLYRYYGYTF,TGTGCCAGCAGTTTATACCGATACTATGGCTACACCTTC
TRBJ1-6,17,-,TRBV28,-,CASSLLGEISYNSPLHF,TGTGCCAGCAGTTTACTAGGCGAGATCTCCTATAATTCACCCCTCCACTTT
TRBJ2-1,14,many,TRBV5-1,-,CASRFSTVYHEQFF,TGCGCCAGCAGGTTCTCGACAGTTTACCATGAGCAGTTCTTC
TRBJ1-3,13,few,TRBV27,-,CASRGFPGNTIYF,TGTGCCAGCAGGGGATTTCCTGGAAACACCATATATTTT
TRBJ2-1,13,few,TRBV5-1,-,CASSFGQNNEQFF,TGCGCCAGCAGCTTCGGACAGAACAATGAGCAGTTCTTC
TRBJ1-2,14,-,TRBV20-1,TRBD1,CSATSRDRVSGYTF,TGCAGTGCTACGAGCCGGGACAGGGTTTCCGGCTACACCTTC
TRBJ1-6,18,-,TRBV18,-,CASSPRGGHSSYNSPLHF,TGTGCCAGCTCACCACGGGGGGGGCACAGCTCCTATAATTCACCCCTCCACTTT
TRBJ1-6,13,many,TRBV3-1,-,CASSQETGSPLHF,TGTGCCAGCAGCCAAGAAACGGGTTCACCCCTCCACTTT
TRBJ1-1,14,many,TRBV3-1,TRBD1,CASSQGGQSGEAFF,TGTGCCAGCAGCCAAGGGGGACAGTCGGGTGAAGCTTTCTTT
TRBJ2-3,14,few,TRBV2,-,CASSVRVSTDTQYF,TGTGCCAGCAGTGTCAGGGTTAGCACAGATACGCAGTATTTT
TRBJ2-3,14,-,TRBV30,TRBD2,CAWSVLAGRDTQYF,TGTGCCTGGAGTGTACTAGCGGGGAGAGATACGCAGTATTTT
TRBJ2-3,16,-,TRBV10-1,TRBD2,CASSESSTSGTDTQYF,TGCGCCAGCAGTGAGTCGTCTACTAGCGGCACAGATACGCAGTATTTT
TRBJ1-3,13,-,TRBV2,TRBD1,CAIAGTGVDTIYF,TGTGCCATCGCCGGGACAGGGGTAGACACCATATATTTT
TRBJ1-5,14,-,TRBV9,TRBD1,CASSIQGGDQPQHF,TGTGCCAGCAGCATCCAGGGGGGGGATCAGCCCCAGCATTTT
TRBJ1-5,15,few,TRBV10-3,TRBD1,CAISSDRGASQPQHF,TGTGCCATCAGCTCCGACAGGGGGGCGAGTCAGCCCCAGCATTTT
TRBJ2-7,15,many,TRBV18,TRBD2,CASSPSGTSVYEQYF,TGTGCCAGCTCACCCTCCGGCACTAGCGTCTACGAGCAGTACTTC
TRBJ1-1,14,many,TRBV5-1,-,CASSLVSGDTEAFF,TGCGCCAGCAGCTTGGTTTCTGGGGATACTGAAGCTTTCTTT
TRBJ1-6,13,-,TRBV6-1,-,CASSEARYSPLHF,TGTGCCAGCAGTGAAGCGCGATATTCACCCCTCCACTTT
TRBJ2-1,15,many,TRBV3-1,TRBD2,CASSPLAGVIDEQFF,TGTGCCAGCAGCCCATTAGCGGGGGTTATAGATGAGCAGTTCTTC
TRBJ1-1,13,once,TRBV7-3,TRBD1,CASSGTGNTGAFF,TGTGCCAGCAGCGGGACAGGGAACACTGGAGCTTTCTTT
TRBJ1-3,14,few,TRBV13,TRBD1,CASSPRTGSNTIYF,TGTGCCAGCAGCCCCCGGACAGGGTCGAACACCATATATTTT
TRBJ2-5,13,many,TRBV30,TRBD1,CAWRWTGRETQYF,TGTGCCTGGAGGTGGACAGGGCGGGAGACCCAGTACTTC
TRBJ2-5,12,many,TRBV30,-,CAWSTGSETQYF,TGTGCCTGGAGTACAGGGTCCGAGACCCAGTACTTC
TRBJ2-1,12,-,TRBV6-1,-,CASSPTANEQFF,TGTGCCAGCAGTCCAACAGCGAATGAGCAGTTCTTC
TRBJ2-7,13,-,TRBV27,-,CASQDSNSYEQYF,TGTGCCAGCCAGGACAGCAACTCCTACGAGCAGTACTTC
TRBJ2-1,15,-,TRBV6-1,TRBD2,CASSSNGLAVNERFF,TGTGCCAGCAGCTCCAACGGACTAGCGGTGAATGAGCGGTTCTTC
TRBJ2-2,15,-,TRBV7-8,-,CASSRTGTNTGELFF,TGTGCCAGCAGCCGGACCGGAACGAACACCGGGGAGCTGTTTTTT
TRBJ1-5,16,-,TRBV5-5,-,CASSLENLYSNQPQHF,TGTGCCAGCAGCTTGGAGAACTTGTATAGCAATCAGCCCCAGCATTTT
TRBJ1-3,16,many,TRBV11-2,TRBD1,CASSMVTGTSGNTIYF,TGTGCCAGCAGCATGGTGACAGGGACCTCTGGAAACACCATATATTTT
TRBJ1-1,18,few,TRBV19,TRBD1,CASSILPGQRVSGSEAFF,TGTGCCAGTAGTATCCTACCGGGACAGAGAGTCTCGGGCTCTGAAGCTTTCTTT
TRBJ2-1,12,many,TRBV27,-,CASSLSGNEQFF,TGCGCCAGCAGCTTGAGCGGCAATGAGCAGTTCTTC
TRBJ1-5,14,few,TRBV5-4,-,CASSRGGEHQPQHF,TGTGCCAGCAGCCGGGGCGGAGAACATCAGCCCCAGCATTTT